Presented here are 25 T cell receptor beta chains from one specimen sequenced in a study of T cell responses to AZD1222 COVID-19 vaccine. Sequencing used immunoSEQ multiplex PCR; TCRdb keeps in-frame clones, though not all of them. Among some 200,000 clones listed, roughly 93% were seen once. The starting material was peripheral blood, obtained on day 0 of AZD1222 vaccination. The receptors come from an adult in good health.

This chain uses TRBV7-8 with TRBJ1-2, with a tentative D call TRBD1 (6 bases). Germline-derived CDR1 and CDR2 are SGHVS and FQNEAQ. V shed 5 bases and J shed 2 bases, with 15 bases lying between them. The CDR3 is 15 residues long. CDR3 sequence (DNA): TGTGCCAGCAGCCCGTCTTTCGGGACAAACTATGGCTACACCTTC. Translation: CASSPSFGTNYGYTF.

The rearrangement joins TRBV6-1 to TRBJ2-7; D remains ambiguous. This CDR3 has 13 amino acids. The ends were cut back, 2 bases at V and 3 bases at J, with 8 bases in the middle. CDR1 is MNHNS and CDR2 is SASEGT in the germline V gene. The CDR3 DNA reads TGTGCCAGCAGTGAAAATGTGGACTACGAGCAGTACTTC. Amino acids: CASSENVDYEQYF.

This sequence joins TRBV2 and TRBJ1-4, with TRBD1 identical over 9 bases. This CDR3 has 15 residues. Trimming cost V 2 bases and J 6 bases; bases outside gene matches: 4. Per the germline V gene, CDR1 is SNHLY and CDR2 is FYNNEI. The CDR3 loop reads CASSELRDRDEKLFF. DNA of the CDR3: TGTGCCAGCAGTGAACTCCGGGACAGGGATGAAAAACTGTTTTTT.

This sequence joins TRBV28 and TRBJ2-1; 7 bases line up with TRBD1. This CDR3 has 15 residues. Trimming took 6 bases from V and 6 from J; bases not matched to a gene: 11. CDR1 MDHEN and CDR2 SYDVKM come from the germline V gene. CDR3 nucleotides: TGTGCCAGCAGCACCGGGACAGTCGCTTCCAATGAGCAGTTCTTC. It codes for CASSTGTVASNEQFF.

The rearrangement links TRBV28 to TRBJ2-1; 7 bases map to TRBD2. The CDR3 consists of 18 residues. Unmatched junction bases numbered 14, after V lost 5 bases and J lost 1 base. CDR1 is MDHEN, CDR2 SYDVKM, per germline. The CDR3 DNA is TGTGCCAGCAGTCCCGTGTCGACGGCGGGAGATTCCTACAATGAGCAGTTCTTC. This sequence encodes CASSPVSTAGDSYNEQFF.

The chain joins TRBV4-2 to TRBJ1-1, with D hard to call. CDR1 and CDR2 (germline): LGHNA, YNFKEQ. This CDR3 is 15 amino acids long. Deletions cut 4 bases from V and 4 bases from J, with 16 bases between. DNA for the CDR3: TGTGCCAGCAGCCCCCAGCTGGGCGGTATCACTGAAGCTTTCTTT. Amino acid sequence: CASSPQLGGITEAFF.

This chain connects TRBV2 to TRBJ1-4, with TRBD1 matching 7 bases. CDR1 and CDR2 (germline): SNHLY, FYNNEI. Trimming cost V 6 bases and J 6 bases; bases outside gene matches: 16. The CDR3 has 17 residues. The chain's CDR3 is CASRERTFIGQDEKLFF. The CDR3 DNA follows: TGTGCCAGCAGGGAAAGGACTTTTATCGGACAGGATGAAAAACTGTTTTTT.

The V call is TRBV11-2, the J call TRBJ2-7; D gene ambiguous. V was pared by 0 bases and J by 3 bases, with 12 bases between. From germline, CDR1 is SGHAT and CDR2 FQNNGV. This CDR3 is built from 15 residues. DNA for the CDR3: TGTGCCAGCAGCTTAGATTTTCTCAGGAGCTACGAGCAGTACTTC. Translating gives CASSLDFLRSYEQYF.

This chain uses TRBV20-1 with TRBJ2-7, with no clear D. The CDR3 length is 11 residues. Trimming cost V 6 bases and J 3 bases, with 9 bases left between them. The V gene's germline CDR1 is DFQATT and CDR2 SNEGSKA (reference sequence). This CDR3 reads CSAYGRYEQYF. The CDR3 DNA reads as TGCAGTGCCTACGGCCGCTACGAGCAGTACTTC.

V usage is TRBV2 and J usage is TRBJ1-1; D is uncertain. The V gene's germline CDR1 is SNHLY and CDR2 FYNNEI. V lost 4 bases to trimming and J lost 1 base, with 7 bases between them. CDR3 length: 13 residues. CDR3 sequence (DNA): TGTGCCAGCAGTGTCGGCCCGAACACTGAAGCTTTCTTT. It codes for CASSVGPNTEAFF. Filled out from reference TRBV2 and TRBJ1-1, the complete variable domain reads EPEVTQTPSHQVTQMGQEVILRCVPISNHLYFYWYRQILGQKVEFLVSFYNNEISEKSEIFDDQFSVERPDGSNFTLKIRSTKLEDSAMYFCASSVGPNTEAFFGQGTRLTVV.

This chain joins TRBV6-2 or TRBV6-3 and TRBJ2-7; 11 nucleotides align to TRBD2. The CDR3 extends over 19 amino acids. Per germline, CDR1 MNHEY and CDR2 SVGEGT. The ends lost 4 bases at V and 3 bases at J; junction bases unmatched: 17. The CDR3 DNA is TGTGCCAGCAGTTCAACTAGCGGGGGCCGTTCTCTAAAACTCTACGAGCAGTACTTC. Its protein is CASSSTSGGRSLKLYEQYF.

The chain carries TRBV13 and TRBJ2-3; 9 bases agree with TRBD1. Trimming removed 5 bases from V and 5 bases from J; junction bases left unmatched: 11. This CDR3 comprises 16 residues. Germline CDR1 is PRHDT and CDR2 is FYEKMQ (reference sequence). The chain's CDR3 is CASSIERTGVEDTQYF. CDR3 nucleotide sequence: TGTGCCAGCAGCATCGAACGGACAGGGGTAGAAGATACGCAGTATTTT.

In this sample, this clone turned up once. The CDR3 nucleotides are TGTGCCATCAGTGTTGAAGGCTCCTACAATGAGCAGTTCTTC. Its protein is CAISVEGSYNEQFF. V is TRBV10-3 and J is TRBJ2-1, with no clear D. The CDR3 has 14 residues. The V and J ends lost 4 bases and 0 bases respectively, with 7 bases between them. Germline CDR1 ENHRY, CDR2 SYGVKD.

The chain employs TRBV10-3 and TRBJ2-3, with D possibly TRBD1 on 8 matching bases. CDR1 and CDR2 from the germline V gene are ENHRY and SYGVKD. The CDR3 has 16 amino acids. The germline V and J ends were trimmed by 2 bases and 4 bases, with 16 bases remaining between them. CDR3 coding DNA: TGTGCCATCAGTGAGCGAACAGGGGGGGATTCAGATACGCAGTATTTT. This codes for CAISERTGGDSDTQYF.

J is TRBJ1-5 and V is TRBV16; D is ambiguous. This CDR3 region has 14 residues. The V end lost 4 bases, the J end lost 0 bases, and 7 bases lay between the germline ends. Germline values: CDR1 KGHSY, CDR2 FQNENV. The CDR3 sequence: CASSPDVSNQPQHF. The DNA of the CDR3 is TGTGCCAGCAGCCCGGACGTTAGCAATCAGCCCCAGCATTTT.

The rearrangement joins TRBV19 to TRBJ1-2, with D possibly matching TRBD1 (5 bases). Between the trimmed V and J ends, which lost 5 bases and 0 bases, there was a span of 10 bases. The CDR3 covers 14 residues. Per germline, CDR1 LNHDA and CDR2 SQIVND (reference sequence). The CDR3 nucleotides are TGTGCCAGTAGTCCAGCGGGGGCTAACTATGGCTACACCTTC. Its translation is CASSPAGANYGYTF.

This chain connects TRBV19 to TRBJ2-3, with D possibly being TRBD1 (5 bases). The CDR3 is 15 residues long. Germline V gene lookup returns CDR1 LNHDA and CDR2 SQIVND (reference sequence). Trimming pared 6 bases from V and 1 base from J, leaving 14 bases between. Written as DNA, the CDR3 is TGTGCCAGTAGGTTGGGGCGGACCCGCACAGATACGCAGTATTTT. Protein product: CASRLGRTRTDTQYF.

The chain recombines TRBV19 with TRBJ1-1; D possibly corresponds to TRBD1 (6 bases). Germline CDR1 reads LNHDA; CDR2 reads SQIVND (reference sequence). Trimming took off 3 bases at V and 1 base at J, with 12 bases between the two ends. The CDR3 runs to 15 residues. CDR3 residues: CASSIRGQGNTEAFF. The CDR3 bases are TGTGCCAGTAGTATTCGGGGGCAGGGGAACACTGAAGCTTTCTTT.

V and J are TRBV2 and TRBJ2-7; perhaps TRBD1 as D (5 bases). In germline, CDR1 is SNHLY, CDR2 FYNNEI. V shed 7 bases and J shed 0 bases, with 13 bases lying between them. This CDR3 has 14 amino acids. The CDR3 bases are TGTGCCAGCAAAGACCAGGGCCCCTCCTACGAGCAGTACTTC. Protein: CASKDQGPSYEQYF. Supplemented by reference TRBV2 and TRBJ2-7, the full variable domain reads EPEVTQTPSHQVTQMGQEVILRCVPISNHLYFYWYRQILGQKVEFLVSFYNNEISEKSEIFDDQFSVERPDGSNFTLKIRSTKLEDSAMYFCASKDQGPSYEQYFGPGTRLTVT.

The chain carries TRBV3-1 (or the pseudogene TRBV3-2) and TRBJ2-7, with D tentatively TRBD2 (6 bases). The CDR3 has 13 amino acids. CDR1 is LGHDT, CDR2 YNNKEL, per germline (reference sequence). Trimming took off 3 bases at V and 4 bases at J, with 10 bases between the two ends. The CDR3 DNA sequence: TGTGCCAGCAGCCAGGGGGAGGATTACGAGCAGTACTTC. It specifies CASSQGEDYEQYF.

This rearrangement joins TRBV4-1 to TRBJ2-7, with TRBD2 matching 7 bases. This CDR3 is 18 amino acids long. Germline V gives CDR1 MGHRA, CDR2 YSYEKL. The V gene end was trimmed by 0 bases and the J gene end by 0 bases; junction bases not matched to a gene: 11. This chain's CDR3 is CASSQDNREAETSYEQYF. CDR3 DNA: TGCGCCAGCAGCCAAGATAATCGGGAGGCCGAAACCTCCTACGAGCAGTACTTC.

The gene calls are TRBV28 and TRBJ1-5; D may be TRBD1 (5 bases). This CDR3 has 15 amino acids. Germline values: CDR1 MDHEN, CDR2 SYDVKM. With 6 bases removed from V and 4 bases from J, the gap between germline ends came to 16 bases. CDR3 region: CASSRGGEMNQPQHF. As DNA, the CDR3 is TGTGCCAGCAGCCGCGGGGGGGAGATGAATCAGCCCCAGCATTTT.

The V and J genes are TRBV4-3 and TRBJ2-6; D is possibly TRBD2 (5 bases). With 5 bases removed from V and 3 bases from J, the gap between germline ends came to 14 bases. There are 16 residues in the CDR3. Germline CDR1 reads LGHNA; CDR2 reads YSLEER. The CDR3 spells CASSSPVGVGANVLTF. The CDR3 nucleotides read TGCGCCAGCAGCTCCCCCGTCGGGGTTGGGGCCAACGTCCTGACTTTC.

This rearrangement joins TRBV7-3 to TRBJ2-4; tentative D call: TRBD1 (7 bases). In germline, CDR1 is SGHTA, CDR2 FQGTGA. The CDR3 has 13 residues. Trimming took off 9 bases at V and 6 bases at J, with 15 bases between the two ends. The CDR3, as DNA: TGTGCCAGAATATGTCAGGGGGGAAACATTCAGTACTTC. Protein product: CARICQGGNIQYF.

The rearrangement links TRBV9 to TRBJ2-5; D is undetermined. The V and J ends lost 7 bases and 5 bases respectively, with 9 bases between them. The CDR3 covers 11 residues. CDR1 is SGDLS and CDR2 is YYNGEE in the germline V gene. The CDR3 protein is CASGLGETQYF. The CDR3 coding sequence is TGTGCCAGCGGTCTCGGGGAGACCCAGTACTTC.